These 23 T cell receptor beta chains share one sample of origin, sequenced in a study of T cells in localized non-small cell lung cancer. Generated by immunoSEQ multiplex PCR, the TCRdb table keeps only in-frame clones and is missing some. The top ten clones hold 33% of a sample with tens of thousands of clones, around four fifths of them seen once. The material was peripheral blood, obtained before any cancer treatment. These receptors all come from a male donor older than 55 with stage II squamous cell lung carcinoma.

This CDR3 is CASTPDPGQGGSPLHF. Written as DNA, the CDR3 is TGTGCCAGCACCCCGGATCCGGGACAGGGCGGTTCACCCCTCCACTTT. The chain joins TRBV5-5 to TRBJ1-6; 9 nucleotides match TRBD1. With V trimmed by 6 bases and J by 9 bases, 13 bases remained unmatched. CDR3 size: 16 residues. Germline-derived CDR1 and CDR2 are SGHKS and YYEKEE (reference sequence).

The V and J genes are TRBV18 and TRBJ1-1; D remains unclear. The ends were cut back, 3 bases at V and 2 bases at J, with 13 bases in the middle. The CDR3 sequence is 15 residues long. Germline-derived CDR1 and CDR2 are KGHSH and LQKENI. The CDR3: CASSPGVPGNTEAFF. CDR3 bases: TGTGCCAGCTCACCTGGGGTACCGGGTAACACTGAAGCTTTCTTT.

This chain joins TRBV6-5 and TRBJ2-3; 7 bases agree with TRBD1. CDR1 and CDR2 (germline): MNHEY, SVGAGI. The CDR3 is 14 amino acids. The ends lost 11 bases at V and 1 base at J; junction bases unmatched: 9. This chain's CDR3 is CAAADRKGTDTQYF. For the CDR3, the DNA is TGTGCCGCCGCGGACAGGAAGGGCACAGATACGCAGTATTTT.

This clone was seen only a few times. The chain links TRBV7-8 to TRBJ1-2; the D gene is possibly TRBD1 (6 bases). Germline CDR1 reads SGHVS; CDR2 reads FQNEAQ. The V gene lost 1 base and the J gene lost 4 bases, with 13 bases spanning the gap. The CDR3 runs to 15 residues. CDR3 in amino acids: CASSLGTASGYGYTF. CDR3 sequence (DNA): TGTGCCAGCAGCTTAGGGACAGCAAGCGGCTATGGCTACACCTTC.

This chain joins TRBV19 and TRBJ1-1, with D tentatively TRBD1 (5 bases). V was shortened by 2 bases and J by 5 bases, with 12 bases between the two germline ends. The CDR3 has 14 amino acids. Per the germline V gene, CDR1 is LNHDA and CDR2 is SQIVND (reference sequence). The CDR3 DNA is TGTGCCAGTAGTATATTAGGGGATGATACTGAAGCTTTCTTT. Its protein product is CASSILGDDTEAFF.

The chain links TRBV5-4 to TRBJ2-2; 10 bases are shared with TRBD1. The V gene's germline CDR1 is SGHNT and CDR2 YYREEE (reference sequence). The V and J ends lost 1 base and 6 bases, in that order; junction bases with no gene match: 6. This CDR3 is 16 amino acids long. The CDR3: CASSLSTGGKAGELFF. For the CDR3, the DNA is TGTGCCAGCAGCTTGTCGACAGGGGGCAAGGCCGGGGAGCTGTTTTTT. The full variable domain, with the rest looked up from reference TRBV5-4 and TRBJ2-2, is ETGVTQSPTHLIKTRGQQVTLRCSSQSGHNTVSWYQQALGQGPQFIFQYYREEENGRGNFPPRFSGLQFPNYSSELNVNALELDDSALYLCASSLSTGGKAGELFFGEGSRLTVL.

The rearrangement uses TRBV6-1 and TRBJ1-5, with D unclear. V lost 2 bases and J 0 bases, leaving 5 bases between the germline ends. Germline V gene sequence: CDR1 MNHNS, CDR2 SASEGT. The CDR3 extends over 14 amino acids. The CDR3 sequence: CASSEIGSNQPQHF. The CDR3 DNA reads as TGTGCCAGCAGTGAAATTGGTAGCAATCAGCCCCAGCATTTT.

The chain couples TRBV5-8 to TRBJ2-7; 7 nucleotides match TRBD1. Germline V gene lookup returns CDR1 SGHTS and CDR2 YDEGEE. The V segment lost 0 bases and the J segment 5 bases; nucleotides outside the gene matches: 8. The CDR3 is 15 residues long. CDR3 sequence reads: CASSLVRQGFHEQYF. CDR3 in DNA: TGTGCCAGCAGCTTGGTGAGACAGGGATTCCACGAGCAGTACTTC. Combining the CDR3 with reference TRBV5-8 and TRBJ2-7 gives the whole variable domain EAGVTQSPTHLIKTRGQQATLRCSPISGHTSVYWYQQALGLGLQFLLWYDEGEERNRGNFPPRFSGRQFPNYSSELNVNALELEDSALYLCASSLVRQGFHEQYFGPGTRLTVT.

The chain joins TRBV27 to TRBJ2-7; TRBD1 matches at 10 bases. Germline V gene lookup returns CDR1 MNHEY and CDR2 SMNVEV (reference sequence). CDR3 length: 15 residues. Trimming cost V 4 bases and J 7 bases; bases outside gene matches: 10. The CDR3 protein is CASSWSGQGLGEQYF. CDR3 in DNA: TGTGCCAGCAGTTGGTCGGGACAGGGGCTTGGGGAGCAGTACTTC.

V gene TRBV5-8 combines with J gene TRBJ2-1, with TRBD1 matching over 10 bases. With 3 bases clipped from V and 4 bases from J, the junction kept 10 bases outside the gene matches. Germline loops: CDR1 SGHTS, CDR2 YDEGEE. CDR3 length: 17 residues. The CDR3 protein is CASSSLPGQGFYNEQFF. The CDR3 nucleotides are TGTGCCAGCAGCTCACTACCGGGACAGGGGTTTTACAATGAGCAGTTCTTC.

In DNA form, the CDR3 reads TGTGCCTGGGAGGCCGGGACAGCCTACAATGAGCAGTTCTTC. Its translation: CAWEAGTAYNEQFF. The chain carries TRBV30 and TRBJ2-1; 7 bases are shared with TRBD1. The J segment lost 2 bases and the V segment lost 5 bases, leaving 6 bases of the junction unmatched. This CDR3 has 14 residues. The germline V gene encodes CDR1 GTSNPN and CDR2 SVGIG (reference sequence).

The rearrangement links TRBV7-8 to TRBJ2-5, with D possibly being TRBD1 or TRBD2 (5 bases each). Germline CDR1 SGHVS, CDR2 FQNEAQ. With 1 base removed from V and 3 bases from J, the gap between germline ends came to 6 bases. The CDR3 sequence is 13 residues long. This CDR3 is CASSLGGEETQYF. In DNA, the CDR3 is TGTGCCAGCAGCTTAGGAGGGGAAGAGACCCAGTACTTC.

The V gene is TRBV6-5, the J gene TRBJ2-5; D may be TRBD2 (6 bases). CDR1 is MNHEY and CDR2 is SVGAGI in the germline V gene. The CDR3 covers 13 residues. The V end lost 2 bases, the J end lost 10 bases, and 14 bases lay between the germline ends. The CDR3 DNA sequence: TGTGCCAGCAGTTACACACCGTCGGACTACCAGTACTTC. Its protein is CASSYTPSDYQYF.

The chain links TRBV6-5 to TRBJ2-7; D is unclear. CDR3 size: 11 residues. Between the trimmed V and J ends, which lost 8 bases and 4 bases, there was a span of 9 bases. Germline values: CDR1 MNHEY, CDR2 SVGAGI. The CDR3 DNA is TGTGCCAGCCCTTCGGGTTACGAGCAGTACTTC. The encoded protein is CASPSGYEQYF.

The chain has TRBV7-8 and TRBJ1-2; TRBD1 matches 7 bases. CDR3 length: 13 residues. Unmatched junction bases numbered 3, after V lost 4 bases and J lost 4 bases. From germline, CDR1 is SGHVS and CDR2 FQNEAQ. The DNA for the CDR3 is TGTGCCAGCAGCTCCGGGACAGCCTATGGCTACACCTTC. Encoded protein: CASSSGTAYGYTF.

This chain links TRBV18 with TRBJ1-5, with no clear D. Trimming left V 3 bases short and J 5 bases short, with 20 bases between. Germline loops: CDR1 KGHSH, CDR2 LQKENI. This CDR3 contains 17 residues. The CDR3 DNA follows: TGTGCCAGCTCACCTGGGCTGGGCCAGGAAGATTATCAGCCCCAGCATTTT. This codes for CASSPGLGQEDYQPQHF.

This clone was seen only once. The J gene is TRBJ1-1, the V gene TRBV18; 7 nucleotides align to TRBD1. CDR1 and CDR2 from the germline V gene are KGHSH and LQKENI. The V and J ends lost 4 bases and 7 bases, in that order; junction bases with no gene match: 6. The CDR3 is made up of 13 amino acids. CDR3 nucleotides: TGTGCCAGCTCACTAGACAGGGCGGGTGAAGCTTTCTTT. Protein product: CASSLDRAGEAFF.

This rearrangement joins TRBV7-9 to TRBJ1-6, with TRBD1 as a possible D gene (6 bases). CDR1 and CDR2 (germline): SEHNR, FQNEAQ (reference sequence). This CDR3 contains 17 residues. V was pared by 4 bases and J by 10 bases, with 23 bases between. For the CDR3, the DNA is TGTGCCAGCAGCTCCCATGATAGGCAGGGGATTGGGTCACCCCTCCACTTT. Amino acid sequence: CASSSHDRQGIGSPLHF.

The chain has TRBV6-6 and TRBJ2-1; 8 nucleotides match TRBD1. CDR1 and CDR2 from the germline V gene are MNHNY and SVGAGI (reference sequence). With V trimmed by 10 bases and J by 6 bases, 14 bases remained unmatched. The CDR3 is made up of 15 amino acids. CDR3 bases: TGTGCCACCACCCAGAACCCAGGGGGCTTCAATGAGCAGTTCTTC. Encoded protein: CATTQNPGGFNEQFF.

This sequence joins TRBV5-8 and TRBJ2-7; the D gene is possibly TRBD1 (6 bases). The CDR3 spans 15 residues. V was trimmed by 3 bases and J by 0 bases, leaving 13 bases between them. CDR1 and CDR2 from the germline V gene are SGHTS and YDEGEE. The DNA for the CDR3 is TGTGCCAGCAGCTCCGGGACAAAGAGCTCCTACGAGCAGTACTTC. Amino acids: CASSSGTKSSYEQYF.

V gene TRBV5-1 combines with J gene TRBJ2-7; 7 bases are a match to TRBD1. J was trimmed by 3 bases and V by 4 bases; bases with no gene match: 10. This CDR3 is built from 15 residues. CDR1 is SGHRS, CDR2 YFSETQ, per germline. CDR3 amino acids: CASSPAPGQNYEQYF. The CDR3 nucleotides read TGCGCCAGCAGCCCCGCACCGGGACAGAACTACGAGCAGTACTTC. The variable domain in full, completed from reference TRBV5-1 and TRBJ2-7, reads KAGVTQTPRYLIKTRGQQVTLSCSPISGHRSVSWYQQTPGQGLQFLFEYFSETQRNKGNFPGRFSGRQFSNSRSEMNVSTLELGDSALYLCASSPAPGQNYEQYFGPGTRLTVT.

The DNA of the CDR3 is TGTGCCAGCAGCTTAGGGTACAATGAGCAGTTCTTC. Its protein product is CASSLGYNEQFF. The chain joins TRBV7-9 to TRBJ2-1; no reliable D call. CDR1 and CDR2 (germline): SEHNR, FQNEAQ (reference sequence). The CDR3 is 12 residues long. Trimming took 1 base from V and 4 from J, leaving 2 bases between them.

The V call is TRBV28, the J call TRBJ2-5; 8 bases map to TRBD1. With V trimmed by 4 bases and J by 2 bases, 6 bases remained unmatched. The CDR3 spans 15 residues. From germline, CDR1 is MDHEN and CDR2 SYDVKM. For the CDR3, the DNA is TGTGCCAGCAGTTCCGCTGGACAGGGACAAGAGACCCAGTACTTC. Translation gives CASSSAGQGQETQYF.